The present T cell receptor beta chain was sequenced within a study of cytotoxic CD8 clonotypes in ibrutinib-treated CLL. Measured with immunoSEQ multiplex PCR; TCRdb has only the in-frame clones, and not every one. In the table there are some 140,000 clones, about 85% of which are singletons. The sample was PBMCs, taken after 24 months of ibrutinib treatment. The sequence was collected from a human donor with chronic lymphocytic leukemia.

CDR3 DNA: TGTGCCAGCAGCCACCCTTTGGGGGCCTCTGGAAACACCATATATTTT. Protein sequence: CASSHPLGASGNTIYF. The chain employs TRBV7-9 and TRBJ1-3, with D perhaps TRBD1 (6 bases). This CDR3 has 16 amino acids. CDR1 is SEHNR, CDR2 FQNEAQ, per germline (reference sequence). V was trimmed by 5 bases and J by 0 bases, leaving 14 bases between them. The full variable domain, rest sourced from reference TRBV7-9 and TRBJ1-3, is DTGVSQNPRHKITKRGQNVTFRCDPISEHNRLYWYRQTLGQGPEFLTYFQNEAQLEKSRLLSDRFSAERPKGSFSTLEIQRTEQGDSAMYLCASSHPLGASGNTIYFGEGSWLTVV.